The 8 T cell receptor beta chains reported below all come from one sample, sequenced in a study of T cells in localized non-small cell lung cancer. The data were produced by immunoSEQ multiplex PCR, yet TCRdb's version contains in-frame clones alone and is incomplete. The table includes tens of thousands of clones, more than 85% detected once. The input for sequencing was peripheral blood mononuclear cells, taken before any cancer treatment. The receptors were sampled from a female donor aged 60 or older with stage II lung adenocarcinoma.

The chain couples TRBV6-1 to TRBJ1-2; a weak D match, TRBD1 (5 bases). CDR3 size: 15 residues. The germline V gene encodes CDR1 MNHNS and CDR2 SASEGT. V lost 3 bases and J 8 bases, leaving 19 bases between the germline ends. DNA of the CDR3: TGTGCCAGCAGTGATCGACAGCCTTCCCGAGGAGGCTACACCTTC. This translates into CASSDRQPSRGGYTF.

The CDR3 here is CASSSGAGRGNTIYF. DNA of the CDR3: TGCGCCAGCAGCTCTGGAGCAGGGCGAGGAAACACCATATATTTT. V and J are TRBV5-1 and TRBJ1-3; a weak D match, TRBD1 (5 bases). Germline lookup yields CDR1 SGHRS and CDR2 YFSETQ. This CDR3 is 15 amino acids long. The ends were cut back, 3 bases at V and 4 bases at J, with 14 bases in the middle.

The chain carries TRBV7-9 and TRBJ2-5; D is possibly TRBD1 (6 bases). Germline V gene data show CDR1 as SEHNR and CDR2 as FQNEAQ (reference sequence). There are 13 residues in the CDR3. V was cut by 5 bases and J by 1 base, with 8 bases left in between. CDR3 amino acids: CASSPDSQETQYF. In DNA form, the CDR3 reads TGTGCCAGCAGCCCGGACAGCCAAGAGACCCAGTACTTC.

The chain has TRBV5-6 and TRBJ1-3; D possibly corresponds to TRBD1 (5 bases). V was cut by 3 bases and J by 0 bases, with 7 bases left in between. Germline CDR1 is SGHDT and CDR2 is YYEEEE. CDR3 size: 14 residues. The CDR3 sequence: CASSSTASGNTIYF. The DNA for the CDR3 is TGTGCCAGCAGCTCGACAGCCTCTGGAAACACCATATATTTT. Using reference TRBV5-6 and TRBJ1-3 for the parts outside the CDR3, the full variable domain is DAGVTQSPTHLIKTRGQQVTLRCSPKSGHDTVSWYQQALGQGPQFIFQYYEEEERQRGNFPDRFSGHQFPNYSSELNVNALLLGDSALYLCASSSTASGNTIYFGEGSWLTVV.

The chain couples TRBV5-1 to TRBJ1-5; D possibly corresponds to TRBD1 (6 bases). CDR3 length equals 14 residues. V was trimmed by 2 bases and J by 4 bases, leaving 10 bases between them. Germline loops: CDR1 SGHRS, CDR2 YFSETQ. Here the CDR3 reads CASSLTGSNQPQHF. The DNA for the CDR3 is TGCGCCAGCAGCTTAACAGGGTCGAATCAGCCCCAGCATTTT.

The rearrangement uses TRBV27 and TRBJ2-7; the D gene is possibly TRBD1 (6 bases). The V end lost 2 bases, the J end lost 2 bases, and 16 bases lay between the germline ends. The CDR3 runs to 16 residues. Germline V CDR1 and CDR2: MNHEY, SMNVEV (reference sequence). The chain's CDR3 is CASSLHTGKGPYEQYF. CDR3 DNA sequence: TGTGCCAGCAGTTTACATACAGGGAAGGGGCCCTACGAGCAGTACTTC.

The chain couples TRBV11-2 to TRBJ2-7, with D perhaps TRBD2 (7 bases). The germline gives CDR1 SGHAT, CDR2 FQNNGV. The V gene lost 1 base and the J gene lost 0 bases, with 16 bases spanning the gap. The CDR3 contains 17 residues. The DNA of the CDR3 is TGTGCCAGCAGCTTAGGGTTTGGGGGGGCTAGCTCCTACGAGCAGTACTTC. Translation: CASSLGFGGASSYEQYF.

The chain links TRBV7-2 to TRBJ2-1; the D gene could be TRBD1 or TRBD2 (6 bases each). With 4 bases removed from V and 6 bases from J, the gap between germline ends came to 16 bases. The CDR3 has 15 residues. Germline V lookup: CDR1 SGHTA, CDR2 FQGNSA. CDR3 loop: CASSYRAGMSNEQFF. Here the CDR3 DNA reads TGTGCCAGCAGCTACAGGGCGGGGATGAGCAATGAGCAGTTCTTC.